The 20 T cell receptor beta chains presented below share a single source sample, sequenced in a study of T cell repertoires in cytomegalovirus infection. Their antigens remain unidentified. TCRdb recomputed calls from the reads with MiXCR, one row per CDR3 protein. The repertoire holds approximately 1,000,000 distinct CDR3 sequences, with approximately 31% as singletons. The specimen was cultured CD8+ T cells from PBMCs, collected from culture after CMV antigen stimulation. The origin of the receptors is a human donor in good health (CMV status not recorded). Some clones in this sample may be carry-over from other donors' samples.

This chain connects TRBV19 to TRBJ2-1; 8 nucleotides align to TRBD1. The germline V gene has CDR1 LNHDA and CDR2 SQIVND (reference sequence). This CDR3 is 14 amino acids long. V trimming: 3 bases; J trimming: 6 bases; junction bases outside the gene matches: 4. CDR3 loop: CASSIRGTGNEQFF. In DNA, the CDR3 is TGTGCCAGTAGTATTCGGGGGACAGGCAATGAGCAGTTCTTC.

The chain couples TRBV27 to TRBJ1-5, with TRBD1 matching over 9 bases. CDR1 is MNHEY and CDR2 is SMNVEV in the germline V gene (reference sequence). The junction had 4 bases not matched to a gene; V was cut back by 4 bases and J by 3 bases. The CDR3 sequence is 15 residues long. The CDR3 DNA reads TGTGCCAGCAGTTCCGGACAGGGGCCCAATCAGCCCCAGCATTTT. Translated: CASSSGQGPNQPQHF.

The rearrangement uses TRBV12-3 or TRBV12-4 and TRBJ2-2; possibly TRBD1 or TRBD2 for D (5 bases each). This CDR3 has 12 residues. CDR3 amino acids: CVEGRDTGELFF. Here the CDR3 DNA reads TGTGTCGAGGGGCGCGACACCGGGGAGCTGTTTTTT.

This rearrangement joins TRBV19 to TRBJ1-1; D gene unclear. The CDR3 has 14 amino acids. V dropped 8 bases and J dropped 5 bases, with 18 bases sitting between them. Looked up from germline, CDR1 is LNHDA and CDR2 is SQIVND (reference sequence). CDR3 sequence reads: CASATFGVRTEAFF. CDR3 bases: TGTGCCAGTGCGACCTTTGGGGTTCGGACTGAAGCTTTCTTT.

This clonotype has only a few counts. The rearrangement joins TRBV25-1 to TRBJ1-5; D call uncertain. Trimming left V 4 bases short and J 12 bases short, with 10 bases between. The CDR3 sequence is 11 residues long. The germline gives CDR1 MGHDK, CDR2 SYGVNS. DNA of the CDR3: TGTGCCAGCAGTGGGGAAGGGTTCCAGCATTTT. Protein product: CASSGEGFQHF.

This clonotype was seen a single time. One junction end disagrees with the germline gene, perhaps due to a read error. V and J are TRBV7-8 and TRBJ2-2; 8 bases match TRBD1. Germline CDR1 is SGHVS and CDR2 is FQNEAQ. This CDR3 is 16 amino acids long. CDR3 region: CVSSLEWTGLGGELFF. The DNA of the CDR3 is TGTGTCAGCAGCTTAGAATGGACAGGGTTAGGCGGGGAGCTGTTTTTT.

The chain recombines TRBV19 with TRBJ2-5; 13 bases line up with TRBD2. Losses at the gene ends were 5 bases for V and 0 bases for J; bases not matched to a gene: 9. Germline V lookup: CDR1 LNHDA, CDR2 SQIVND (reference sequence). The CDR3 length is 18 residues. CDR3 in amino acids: CASSPGLAGPLYQETQYF. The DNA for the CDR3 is TGTGCCAGTAGTCCGGGACTAGCGGGGCCCTTGTACCAAGAGACCCAGTACTTC. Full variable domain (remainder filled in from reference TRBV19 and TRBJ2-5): DGGITQSPKYLFRKEGQNVTLSCEQNLNHDAMYWYRQDPGQGLRLIYYSQIVNDFQKGDIAEGYSVSREKKESFPLTVTSAQKNPTAFYLCASSPGLAGPLYQETQYFGPGTRLLVL.

This chain's CDR3 is CASSLAHRDGSYNEQFF. DNA of the CDR3: TGTGCCAGCAGCTTAGCGCACAGGGATGGGTCCTACAATGAGCAGTTCTTC. V is TRBV7-9 and J is TRBJ2-1, with TRBD1 as a possible D gene (6 bases). Germline lookup yields CDR1 SEHNR and CDR2 FQNEAQ (reference sequence). V was cut by 0 bases and J by 1 base, with 13 bases left in between. CDR3 length: 17 residues.

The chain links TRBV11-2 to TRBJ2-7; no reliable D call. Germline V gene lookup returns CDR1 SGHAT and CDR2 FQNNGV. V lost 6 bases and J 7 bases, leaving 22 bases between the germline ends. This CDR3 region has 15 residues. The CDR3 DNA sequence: TGTGCCAGCAGTCCCTCTGGCGACTTTGCGGCGGAGCAGTACGTC. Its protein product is CASSPSGDFAAEQYV.

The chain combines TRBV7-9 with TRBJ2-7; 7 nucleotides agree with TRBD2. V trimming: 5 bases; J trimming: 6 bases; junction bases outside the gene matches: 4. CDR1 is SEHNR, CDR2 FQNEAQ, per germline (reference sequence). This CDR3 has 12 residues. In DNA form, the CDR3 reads TGTGCCAGCAGCCTGGGGGGGACCGAGCAGTACGTC. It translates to CASSLGGTEQYV.

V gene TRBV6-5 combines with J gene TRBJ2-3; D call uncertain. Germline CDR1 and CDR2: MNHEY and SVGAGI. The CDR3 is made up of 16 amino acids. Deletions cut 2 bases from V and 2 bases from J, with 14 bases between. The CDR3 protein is CASSYGYLTPTDTQYF. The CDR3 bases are TGTGCCAGCAGTTACGGCTATCTTACCCCCACAGATACGCAGTATTTT.

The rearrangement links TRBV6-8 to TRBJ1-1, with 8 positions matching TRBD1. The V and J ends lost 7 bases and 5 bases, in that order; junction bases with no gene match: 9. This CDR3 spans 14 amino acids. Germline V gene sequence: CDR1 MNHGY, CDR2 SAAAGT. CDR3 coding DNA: TGTGCCAGCAATCCCCAGGGGGCTTGGACTGAAGCTTTCTTT. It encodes CASNPQGAWTEAFF.

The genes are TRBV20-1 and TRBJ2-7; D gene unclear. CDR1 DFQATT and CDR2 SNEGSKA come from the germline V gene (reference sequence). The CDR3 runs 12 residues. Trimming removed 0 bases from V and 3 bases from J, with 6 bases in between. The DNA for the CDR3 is TGCAGTGCTAGAGAAGACGGCTACGAGCAGTACGTC. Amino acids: CSAREDGYEQYV.

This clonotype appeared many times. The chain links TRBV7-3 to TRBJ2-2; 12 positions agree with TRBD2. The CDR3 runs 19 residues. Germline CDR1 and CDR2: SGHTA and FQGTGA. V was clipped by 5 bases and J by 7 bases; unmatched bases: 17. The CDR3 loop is CASSHHGTSGRHRFGELFF. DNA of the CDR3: TGTGCCAGCAGCCATCACGGGACTAGCGGGCGCCACCGGTTCGGGGAGCTGTTTTTT.

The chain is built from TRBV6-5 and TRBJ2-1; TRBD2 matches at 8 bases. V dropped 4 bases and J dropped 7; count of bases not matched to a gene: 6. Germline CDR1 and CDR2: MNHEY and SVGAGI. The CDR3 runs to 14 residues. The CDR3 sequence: CASSFSLAGNEQFF. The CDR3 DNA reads TGTGCCAGCAGTTTTAGTCTAGCGGGTAATGAGCAGTTCTTC.

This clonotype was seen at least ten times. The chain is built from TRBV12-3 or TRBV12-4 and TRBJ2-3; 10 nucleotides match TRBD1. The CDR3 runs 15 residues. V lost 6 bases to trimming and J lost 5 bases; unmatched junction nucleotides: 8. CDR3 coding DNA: TGTGCCAGCAGCTCGGGACAGGGGATGGGAGATACGCAGTATTTT. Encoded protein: CASSSGQGMGDTQYF.

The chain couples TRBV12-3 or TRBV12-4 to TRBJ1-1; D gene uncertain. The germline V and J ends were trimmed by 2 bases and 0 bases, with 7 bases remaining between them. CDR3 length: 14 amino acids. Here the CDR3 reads CASSLNAVNTEAFF. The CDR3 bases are TGTGCCAGCAGTTTAAATGCGGTGAACACTGAAGCTTTCTTT.

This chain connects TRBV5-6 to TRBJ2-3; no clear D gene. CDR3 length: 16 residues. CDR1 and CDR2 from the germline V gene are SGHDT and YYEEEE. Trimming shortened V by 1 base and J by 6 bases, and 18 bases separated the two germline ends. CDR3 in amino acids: CASSLWVPLPQDTQYF. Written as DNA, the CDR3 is TGTGCCAGCAGCTTGTGGGTACCTCTCCCACAGGATACGCAGTATTTT.

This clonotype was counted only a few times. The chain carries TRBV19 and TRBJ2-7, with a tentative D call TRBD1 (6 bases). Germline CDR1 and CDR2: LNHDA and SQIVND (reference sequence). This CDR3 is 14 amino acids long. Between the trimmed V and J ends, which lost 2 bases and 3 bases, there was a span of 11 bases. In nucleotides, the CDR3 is TGTGCCAGTAGTATATCTGGGGGCCACTACGAGCAGTACTTC. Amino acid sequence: CASSISGGHYEQYF.

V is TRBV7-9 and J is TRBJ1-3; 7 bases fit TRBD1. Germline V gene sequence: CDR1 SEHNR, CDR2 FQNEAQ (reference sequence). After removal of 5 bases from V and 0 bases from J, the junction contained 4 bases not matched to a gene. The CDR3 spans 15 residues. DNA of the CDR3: TGTGCCAGCAGCGCCCGGGACAGCTCTGGAAACACCATATATTTT. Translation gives CASSARDSSGNTIYF. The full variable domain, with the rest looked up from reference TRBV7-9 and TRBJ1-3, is DTGVSQNPRHKITKRGQNVTFRCDPISEHNRLYWYRQTLGQGPEFLTYFQNEAQLEKSRLLSDRFSAERPKGSFSTLEIQRTEQGDSAMYLCASSARDSSGNTIYFGEGSWLTVV.